This entry lists 21 T cell receptor beta chains sequenced from one sample in a study of cytomegalovirus exposure and HLA in healthy donors. Researchers ran the PCR with 60 Vbeta and 13 Jbeta primers. Data came from immunoSEQ multiplex PCR; TCRdb stores just in-frame clones and leaves some out. This sample yields about 280,000 clones, of which about 87% are seen a single time; 2% to 3% belongs to the top ten. Sequences were obtained from PBMCs. All receptors derive from a woman aged 18-30 years in good health and CMV-seronegative.

The CDR3 DNA sequence: TGTGCCAGCAGCTTAGAGCTCGGCGGGGAGCTGTTTTTT. Translated, it gives CASSLELGGELFF. The chain couples TRBV11-3 to TRBJ2-2; D uncertain. V was shortened by 0 bases and J by 7 bases, with 6 bases between the two germline ends. This CDR3 has 13 amino acids. CDR1 is SGHNT and CDR2 is YENEEA in the germline V gene. Full variable domain (rest looked up from reference TRBV11-3 and TRBJ2-2): EAGVVQSPRYKIIEKKQPVAFWCNPISGHNTLYWYLQNLGQGPELLIRYENEEAVDDSQLPKDRFSAERLKGVDSTLKIQPAELGDSAVYLCASSLELGGELFFGEGSRLTVL.

The rearrangement uses TRBV29-1 and TRBJ2-7; 7 bases map to TRBD1. The CDR3 has 15 amino acids. Germline-derived CDR1 and CDR2 are SQVTM and ANQGSEA. Losses at the gene ends were 0 bases for V and 3 bases for J; bases not matched to a gene: 8. CDR3 sequence: CSVEDVKGAYYEQYF. The CDR3 nucleotides read TGCAGCGTTGAAGATGTTAAGGGGGCCTACTACGAGCAGTACTTC.

This sequence joins TRBV6-5 and TRBJ2-7; 9 bases map to TRBD1. V shed 2 bases, J shed 3 bases, and the junction held 5 bases outside the gene matches. Per the germline V gene, CDR1 is MNHEY and CDR2 is SVGAGI. The CDR3 has 15 amino acids. The CDR3 DNA follows: TGTGCCAGCAGTTACACCGGACAGGGGAGCTACGAGCAGTACTTC. Protein sequence: CASSYTGQGSYEQYF.

Notes on this clone: Distinct nucleotide sequences in the sample also encode this CDR3. The V and J genes are TRBV6-1 and TRBJ1-6, with 8 bases matching TRBD1. Germline-derived CDR1 and CDR2 are MNHNS and SASEGT. The CDR3 sequence is 14 residues long. J gave up 8 bases and V 5 bases, and 5 bases lay outside the gene matches. The CDR3 here is CASSTDRGDSPLHF. Here the CDR3 DNA reads TGTGCCAGCAGTACAGACAGGGGAGATTCACCCCTCCACTTT.

This clone came up once. The junction departs from germline at one end; a sequencing error may be responsible. This CDR3 is also generated by other DNA sequences in the sample. V usage is TRBV7-3 and J usage is TRBJ1-6; the D gene is possibly TRBD1 (6 bases). The CDR3 length is 15 residues. CDR1 is SGHTA, CDR2 FQGTGA, per germline. The CDR3: CASSKQGDYNSPLHF. The DNA of the CDR3 is TGTGCCAGCAGCAAACAGGGAGATTATAATTCCCCCCTCCACTTT. The variable domain in full, with the rest retrieved from reference TRBV7-3 and TRBJ1-6, is GAGVSQTPSNKVTEKGKYVELRCDPISGHTALYWYRQSLGQGPEFLIYFQGTGAADDSGLPNDRFFAVRPEGSVSTLKIQRTERGDSAVYLCASSKQGDYNSPLHFGNGTRLTVT.

The table lists this clone with a count of one. The chain joins TRBV27 to TRBJ2-7; D is possibly TRBD2 (6 bases). With 4 bases removed from V and 3 bases from J, the gap between germline ends came to 16 bases. Germline CDR1 reads MNHEY; CDR2 reads SMNVEV (reference sequence). The CDR3 loop spans 15 amino acids. CDR3 amino acids: CASSSFGGTHYEQYF. CDR3 coding DNA: TGTGCCAGCAGTTCCTTTGGGGGGACCCACTACGAGCAGTACTTC.

The chain uses TRBV6-4 and TRBJ2-1, with 11 positions matching TRBD2. Losses at the gene ends were 2 bases for V and 6 bases for J; bases not matched to a gene: 3. The CDR3 totals 15 residues. The germline V gene has CDR1 MRHNA and CDR2 SNTAGT. For the CDR3, the DNA is TGTGCCAGCAGTGACCTAGCGGGGGGAACCAATGAGCAGTTCTTC. This encodes CASSDLAGGTNEQFF.

The chain combines TRBV4-2 with TRBJ1-5; tentatively, D is TRBD1 (6 bases). This CDR3 comprises 15 residues. V lost 0 bases and J 7 bases, leaving 13 bases between the germline ends. Germline V gene sequence: CDR1 LGHNA, CDR2 YNFKEQ. This CDR3 reads CASSQEGGAQQPQHF. The CDR3 bases are TGTGCCAGCAGCCAAGAAGGGGGGGCGCAGCAGCCCCAGCATTTT.

The chain links TRBV9 to TRBJ1-4, with D possibly being TRBD1 (6 bases). Germline CDR1 is SGDLS and CDR2 is YYNGEE. CDR3 length: 14 residues. Trimming removed 2 bases from V and 6 bases from J, with 11 bases in between. The CDR3 nucleotides are TGTGCCAGCAGCGTTACAGGGAGGGATGAAAAACTGTTTTTT. Its protein product is CASSVTGRDEKLFF.

The rearrangement uses TRBV29-1 and TRBJ1-2; TRBD1 agrees at 7 bases. This CDR3 contains 14 residues. The V and J ends lost 6 bases and 5 bases, in that order; junction bases with no gene match: 12. Per the germline V gene, CDR1 is SQVTM and CDR2 is ANQGSEA. DNA for the CDR3: TGCAGCGTCCAGACCCCGACAGGGTCTTATGGCTACACCTTC. It specifies CSVQTPTGSYGYTF.

This clone was detected once. V usage is TRBV12-5 and J usage is TRBJ2-7, with 9 bases lining up with TRBD1. Germline assignment: CDR1 LGHNT and CDR2 FRNRAP. J lost 1 base, V lost 4 bases, and 2 bases had no gene match. The CDR3 totals 14 residues. The CDR3 nucleotides read TGTGCTAGTGGTTGGGGACAGGGATCCTACGAGCAGTACTTC. Protein sequence: CASGWGQGSYEQYF.

The V and J genes are TRBV6-6 and TRBJ1-6, with D perhaps matching TRBD1 (6 bases). CDR3 length: 15 amino acids. V was clipped by 6 bases and J by 5 bases, with 14 bases between them. Germline V gives CDR1 MNHNY, CDR2 SVGAGI (reference sequence). The CDR3, as DNA: TGTGCCAGCAGCACAGGGACGGGGAATAATTCACCCCTCCACTTT. Translated: CASSTGTGNNSPLHF.

The chain carries TRBV11-1 and TRBJ1-1; D uncertain. The germline CDR1 and CDR2 sequences are SGHAT and FQDESV (reference sequence). V gave up 11 bases and J gave up 0 bases, with 13 bases separating them. This CDR3 comprises 13 residues. CDR3 sequence reads: CACGLFLNTEAFF. The CDR3 nucleotides are TGTGCCTGCGGACTTTTTTTGAACACTGAAGCTTTCTTT.

The chain employs TRBV9 and TRBJ2-2, with D perhaps TRBD1 (5 bases). This CDR3 spans 16 amino acids. The V gene's germline CDR1 is SGDLS and CDR2 YYNGEE. V lost 3 bases and J 1 base, leaving 13 bases between the germline ends. CDR3 region: CASSGARGLNTGELFF. The CDR3, as DNA: TGTGCCAGCAGCGGGGCAAGGGGATTGAACACCGGGGAGCTGTTTTTT.

The chain joins TRBV10-3 to TRBJ1-1; 7 bases map to TRBD1. In germline, CDR1 is ENHRY, CDR2 SYGVKD. There are 15 residues in the CDR3. V was pared by 6 bases and J by 4 bases, with 11 bases of the junction left unmatched. In nucleotides, the CDR3 is TGTGCCATCAGCCCTGATGCGACAGGGTTCACTGAAGCTTTCTTT. Translating gives CAISPDATGFTEAFF.

This clone was recorded once. This rearrangement joins TRBV11-2 to TRBJ2-1; unclear D gene. Deletions cut 1 base from V and 0 bases from J, with 7 bases between. From germline, CDR1 is SGHAT and CDR2 FQNNGV. The CDR3 has 15 amino acids. Here the CDR3 DNA reads TGTGCCAGCAGCTTAGCACCGAGCTCCTACAATGAGCAGTTCTTC. Translation gives CASSLAPSSYNEQFF.

This chain joins TRBV19 and TRBJ1-4, with D possibly matching TRBD1 (5 bases). The CDR3 loop spans 16 amino acids. Per the germline V gene, CDR1 is LNHDA and CDR2 is SQIVND (reference sequence). Trimming took off 0 bases at V and 4 bases at J, with 12 bases between the two ends. The CDR3: CASSIDRESDNEKLFF. The CDR3 DNA sequence: TGTGCCAGTAGTATAGACAGGGAATCTGATAATGAAAAACTGTTTTTT.

The chain couples TRBV5-1 to TRBJ1-4, with D possibly being TRBD1 (5 bases). The germline V and J ends were trimmed by 0 bases and 4 bases, with 10 bases remaining between them. This CDR3 has 15 amino acids. In germline, CDR1 is SGHRS, CDR2 YFSETQ. This CDR3 is CASSLGAGINEKLFF. The CDR3 nucleotides read TGCGCCAGCAGCTTGGGAGCAGGGATTAATGAAAAACTGTTTTTT. Variable domain in full (rest from reference TRBV5-1 and TRBJ1-4): KAGVTQTPRYLIKTRGQQVTLSCSPISGHRSVSWYQQTPGQGLQFLFEYFSETQRNKGNFPGRFSGRQFSNSRSEMNVSTLELGDSALYLCASSLGAGINEKLFFGSGTQLSVL.

The rearrangement uses TRBV7-3 and TRBJ2-1; a possible D gene is TRBD1 (5 bases). Germline loops: CDR1 SGHTA, CDR2 FQGTGA. This CDR3 region has 15 residues. Trimming took 4 bases from V and 5 from J, leaving 15 bases between them. CDR3 loop: CASSSGMTVNNEQFF. The CDR3 DNA reads TGTGCCAGCAGCTCCGGCATGACAGTTAACAATGAGCAGTTCTTC.

The chain couples TRBV7-6 to TRBJ2-5, with 12 bases aligning to TRBD2. CDR3 size: 15 residues. The junction had 2 bases not matched to a gene; V was cut back by 4 bases and J by 2 bases. Germline V CDR1 and CDR2: SGHVS, FNYEAQ. For the CDR3, the DNA is TGTGCCAGCAGCTGGGGACTAGCGGGTCAAGAGACCCAGTACTTC. As protein: CASSWGLAGQETQYF.

The V call is TRBV7-2, the J call TRBJ1-4; TRBD1 matches at 9 bases. Losses at the gene ends were 4 bases for V and 8 bases for J; bases not matched to a gene: 2. This CDR3 contains 13 residues. Germline V lookup: CDR1 SGHTA, CDR2 FQGNSA. The DNA for the CDR3 is TGTGCCAGCAGCTCCGGACAGGGGGAAAAACTGTTTTTT. As protein: CASSSGQGEKLFF.